The clone carrying this T cell receptor beta chain was recorded a few times. The antigen remains undetermined. Incorporated into the TCR beta cDNA libraries were unique molecular identifiers, which served to reduce PCR and sequencing biases. TCRdb redid the calling of the PCR reads with MiXCR, one entry per CDR3 protein. Among 700,000 to 800,000 distinct CDR3 sequences, 30% were seen once, and the ten largest hold roughly 0.53%. The sample belongs to a study of post-analysis software for immune sequencing data. In the study overall: As for disease course, relapsing-remitting, secondary progressive and progressive-relapsing multiple sclerosis were all included. Study-wide results and caveats: Among several TRBV segments more frequent in patients than controls were TRBV5-6, TRBV5-1 and TRBV20-1. When the samples were clustered directly with F measure, those that had been prepared in the same batch showed strong co-clustering. Diversity measured as normalized Chao1 was significantly lower in multiple sclerosis patients than in controls.

Germline loops: CDR1 DFQATT, CDR2 SNEGSKA (reference sequence). V shed 5 bases and J 7 bases; nucleotides not matched to a gene: 14. The CDR3 is 15 amino acids. Sequenced input: blood. The V and J genes are TRBV20-1 and TRBJ2-5; 9 nucleotides match TRBD2. This sequence originates from a girl aged 10 to 17 with multiple sclerosis. CDR3 residues: CSARGASGASRTQYF. Written as DNA, the CDR3 is TGCAGTGCTCGGGGGGCTAGCGGGGCCTCACGGACCCAGTACTTC.